The present TCR beta chain was sequenced within a study of regulatory T cells in long-lasting Graves disease. Study-wide results and limits: Persistent cases of Graves' showed reduced TCR diversity relative to newly diagnosed patients. The researchers studied only peripheral blood, not thyroid tissue. With persistent disease, TRBV28, TRBJ1-2 and TRBJ2-5 were the favored segments.

A few counts support this clonotype. The antigen remains undetermined. Time point of the sample: persistent/refractory GD, antithyroid drugs over 5 years with positive TRAb. The TCR library was made from RNA that had been extracted from PBMCs in TRIzol. Trimming cost V 3 bases and J 14 bases, with 8 bases left between them. CDR3 length: 11 residues. Building the TCR beta libraries relied on iRepertoire HTBI primers, and CDR3 regions underwent Arm-PCR. TCRdb called the multiplex PCR reads again in MiXCR, with one record for every CDR3 protein. This table holds 400,000 to 500,000 distinct CDR3 sequences, roughly a fifth found once.

The receptor's source is a female donor with Graves disease. This chain connects TRBV12-3 or TRBV12-4 to TRBJ1-6; unclear D gene. This specimen was peripheral blood mononuclear cells (PBMCs), taken when the disease was refractory, from a patient treated with antithyroid drugs. CDR3 residues: CASSFDGTLHF. The CDR3 nucleotides are TGTGCCAGCAGTTTCGACGGGACCCTCCACTTT.